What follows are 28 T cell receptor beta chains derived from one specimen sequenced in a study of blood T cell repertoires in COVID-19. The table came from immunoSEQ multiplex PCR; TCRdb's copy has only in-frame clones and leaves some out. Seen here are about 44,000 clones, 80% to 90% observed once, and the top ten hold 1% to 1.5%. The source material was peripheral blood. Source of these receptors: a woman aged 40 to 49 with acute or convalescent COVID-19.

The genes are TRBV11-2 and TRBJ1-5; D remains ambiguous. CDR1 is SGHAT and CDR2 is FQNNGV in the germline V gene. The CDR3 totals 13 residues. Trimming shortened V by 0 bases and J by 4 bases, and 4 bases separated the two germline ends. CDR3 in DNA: TGTGCCAGCAGCTTAGAGAGAAATCAGCCCCAGCATTTT. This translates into CASSLERNQPQHF.

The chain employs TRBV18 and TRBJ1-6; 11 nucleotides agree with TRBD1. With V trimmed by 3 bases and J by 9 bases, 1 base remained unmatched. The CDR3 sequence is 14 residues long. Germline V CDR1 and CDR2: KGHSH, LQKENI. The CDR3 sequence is CASSPDRGPSPLHF. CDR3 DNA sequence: TGTGCCAGCTCACCGGACAGGGGGCCTTCACCCCTCCACTTT.

DNA for the CDR3: TGCGCCAGCAGCCTCGGGACAGGGGGCGCTGGCTACACCTTC. Translating it yields CASSLGTGGAGYTF. The chain uses TRBV4-1 and TRBJ1-2; 12 bases line up with TRBD1. This CDR3 spans 14 amino acids. Germline CDR1 reads MGHRA; CDR2 reads YSYEKL. V lost 4 bases and J lost 7; bases outside the gene matches: 4.

The CDR3 protein is CASSLAVQGGTF. CDR3 in DNA: TGTGCCAGCAGCTTAGCTGTACAGGGTGGTACCTTC. The chain recombines TRBV7-2 with TRBJ1-2, with D possibly TRBD1 on 6 matching bases. V gave up 0 bases and J gave up 14 bases, with 13 bases separating them. CDR3 length: 12 residues. CDR1 and CDR2 (germline): SGHTA, FQGNSA.

The CDR3 nucleotides are TGCGCCAGCAGCCCCCAGACAGGGCCTAACGAGCAGTACTTC. Translation gives CASSPQTGPNEQYF. This rearrangement joins TRBV4-3 to TRBJ2-7; 7 bases match TRBD1. This CDR3 contains 14 residues. Unmatched junction bases numbered 8, after V lost 4 bases and J lost 5 bases. In germline, CDR1 is LGHNA, CDR2 YSLEER.

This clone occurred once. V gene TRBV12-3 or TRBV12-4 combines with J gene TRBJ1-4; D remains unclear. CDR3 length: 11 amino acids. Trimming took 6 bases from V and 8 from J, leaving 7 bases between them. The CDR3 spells CASSPREKLFF. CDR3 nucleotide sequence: TGTGCCAGCAGCCCTAGGGAAAAACTGTTTTTT.

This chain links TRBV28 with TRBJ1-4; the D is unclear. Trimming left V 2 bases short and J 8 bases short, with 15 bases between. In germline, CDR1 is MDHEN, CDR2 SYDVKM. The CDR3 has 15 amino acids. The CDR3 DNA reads TGTGCCAGCAGTTTACTCATGAGGGCGGGAGAAAAACTGTTTTTT. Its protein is CASSLLMRAGEKLFF. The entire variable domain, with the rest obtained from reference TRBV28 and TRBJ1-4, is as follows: DVKVTQSSRYLVKRTGEKVFLECVQDMDHENMFWYRQDPGLGLRLIYFSYDVKMKEKGDIPEGYSVSREKKERFSLILESASTNQTSMYLCASSLLMRAGEKLFFGSGTQLSVL.

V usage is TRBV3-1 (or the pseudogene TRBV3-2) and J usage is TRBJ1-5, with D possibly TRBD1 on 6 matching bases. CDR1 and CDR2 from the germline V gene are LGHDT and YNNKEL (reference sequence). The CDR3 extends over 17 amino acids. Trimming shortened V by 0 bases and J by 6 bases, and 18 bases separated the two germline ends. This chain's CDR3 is CASSQEGRKGGSQPQHF. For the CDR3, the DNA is TGTGCCAGCAGCCAAGAAGGTAGAAAGGGGGGGTCTCAGCCCCAGCATTTT.

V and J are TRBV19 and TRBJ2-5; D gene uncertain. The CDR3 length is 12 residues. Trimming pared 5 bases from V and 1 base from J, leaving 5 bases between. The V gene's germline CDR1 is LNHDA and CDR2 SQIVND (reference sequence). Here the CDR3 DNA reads TGTGCCAGTAGTCTGGCCCAAGAGACCCAGTACTTC. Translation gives CASSLAQETQYF.

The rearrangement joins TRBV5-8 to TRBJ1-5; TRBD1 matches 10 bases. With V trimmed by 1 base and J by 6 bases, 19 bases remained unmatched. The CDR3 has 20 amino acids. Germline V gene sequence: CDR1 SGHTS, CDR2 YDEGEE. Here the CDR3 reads CASSLMAAGPGGQGSQPQHF. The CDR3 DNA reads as TGTGCCAGCAGCTTGATGGCCGCCGGGCCAGGGGGACAGGGGAGTCAGCCCCAGCATTTT.

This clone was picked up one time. The CDR3: CASSKPGLAGGRAGELFF. CDR3 sequence (DNA): TGTGCCAGCAGTAAACCGGGACTAGCGGGAGGAAGGGCCGGGGAGCTGTTTTTT. This rearrangement joins TRBV27 to TRBJ2-2, with 15 positions matching TRBD2. Germline values: CDR1 MNHEY, CDR2 SMNVEV (reference sequence). CDR3 size: 18 residues. V lost 5 bases and J lost 6; bases outside the gene matches: 10.

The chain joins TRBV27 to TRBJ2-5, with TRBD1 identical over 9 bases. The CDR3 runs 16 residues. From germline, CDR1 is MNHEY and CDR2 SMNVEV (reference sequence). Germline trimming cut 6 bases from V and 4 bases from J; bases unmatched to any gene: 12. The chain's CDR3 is CASSLTGTGRRETQYF. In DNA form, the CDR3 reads TGTGCCAGCAGCTTAACCGGGACAGGGAGGAGAGAGACCCAGTACTTC.

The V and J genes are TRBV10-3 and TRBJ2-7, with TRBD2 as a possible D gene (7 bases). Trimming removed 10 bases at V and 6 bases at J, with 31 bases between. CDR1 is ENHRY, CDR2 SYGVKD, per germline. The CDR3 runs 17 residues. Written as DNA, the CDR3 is TGTGCCACCCGACAGTCTGGGGGCTTGGCGGGAGAGGCCGAGCAGTACTTC. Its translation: CATRQSGGLAGEAEQYF.

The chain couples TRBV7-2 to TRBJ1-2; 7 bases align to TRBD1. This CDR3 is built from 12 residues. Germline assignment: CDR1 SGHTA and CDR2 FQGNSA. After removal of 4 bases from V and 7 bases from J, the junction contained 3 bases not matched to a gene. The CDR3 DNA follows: TGTGCCAGCAGCTCAAACAGGGGTGGCTACACCTTC. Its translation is CASSSNRGGYTF.

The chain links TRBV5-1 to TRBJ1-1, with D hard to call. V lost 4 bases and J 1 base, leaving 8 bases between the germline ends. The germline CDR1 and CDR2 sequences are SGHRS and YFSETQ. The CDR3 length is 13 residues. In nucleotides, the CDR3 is TGCGCCAGCAGCCGGTCCGGGAACACTGAAGCTTTCTTT. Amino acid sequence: CASSRSGNTEAFF.

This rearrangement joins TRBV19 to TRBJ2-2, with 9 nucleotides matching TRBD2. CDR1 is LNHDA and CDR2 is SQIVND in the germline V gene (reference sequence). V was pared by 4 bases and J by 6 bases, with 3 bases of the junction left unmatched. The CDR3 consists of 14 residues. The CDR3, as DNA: TGTGCCAGTAGTACCCAGCGGGGGGCCGGGGAGCTGTTTTTT. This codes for CASSTQRGAGELFF.

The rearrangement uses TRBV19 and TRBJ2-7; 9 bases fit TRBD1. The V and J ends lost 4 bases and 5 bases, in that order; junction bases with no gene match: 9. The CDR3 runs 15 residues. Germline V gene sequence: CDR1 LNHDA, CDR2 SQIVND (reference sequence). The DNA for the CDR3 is TGTGCCAGTAGTAGGGGGACAGGGAATTTCCACGAGCAGTACTTC. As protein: CASSRGTGNFHEQYF.

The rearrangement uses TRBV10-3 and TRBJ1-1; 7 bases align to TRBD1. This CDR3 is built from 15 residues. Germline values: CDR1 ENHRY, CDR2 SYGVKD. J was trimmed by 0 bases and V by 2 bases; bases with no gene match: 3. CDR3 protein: CAISELGQVNTEAFF. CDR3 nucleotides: TGTGCCATCAGTGAGCTTGGACAGGTGAACACTGAAGCTTTCTTT.

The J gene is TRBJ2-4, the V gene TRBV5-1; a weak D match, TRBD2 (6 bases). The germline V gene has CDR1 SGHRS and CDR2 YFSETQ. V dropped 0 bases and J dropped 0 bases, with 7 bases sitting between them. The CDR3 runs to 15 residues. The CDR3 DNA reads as TGCGCCAGCAGCTTGGCCGGGGGAGCCAAAAACATTCAGTACTTC. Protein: CASSLAGGAKNIQYF.

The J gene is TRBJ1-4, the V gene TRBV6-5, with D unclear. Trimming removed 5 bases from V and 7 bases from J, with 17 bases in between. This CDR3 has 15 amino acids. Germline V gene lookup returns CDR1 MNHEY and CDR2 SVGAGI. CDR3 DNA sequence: TGTGCCAGCAGTAGCCAGAAGGTTGACACTGAAAAACTGTTTTTT. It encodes CASSSQKVDTEKLFF.

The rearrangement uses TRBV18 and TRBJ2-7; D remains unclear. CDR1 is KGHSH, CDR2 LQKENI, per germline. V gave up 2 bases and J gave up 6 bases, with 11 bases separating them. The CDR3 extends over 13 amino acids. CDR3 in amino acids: CASSPTPQAEQYF. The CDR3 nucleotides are TGTGCCAGCTCACCAACCCCTCAAGCCGAGCAGTACTTC. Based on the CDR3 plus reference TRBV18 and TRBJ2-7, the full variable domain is NAGVMQNPRHLVRRRGQEARLRCSPMKGHSHVYWYRQLPEEGLKFMVYLQKENIIDESGMPKERFSAEFPKEGPSILRIQQVVRGDSAAYFCASSPTPQAEQYFGPGTRLTVT.

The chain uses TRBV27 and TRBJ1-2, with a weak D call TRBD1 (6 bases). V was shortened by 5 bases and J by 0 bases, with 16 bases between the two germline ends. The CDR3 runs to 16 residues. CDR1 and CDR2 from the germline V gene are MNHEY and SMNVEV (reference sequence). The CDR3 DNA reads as TGTGCCAGCAGTCGGGCGGGCAGGGGTCCTAACTATGGCTACACCTTC. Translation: CASSRAGRGPNYGYTF.

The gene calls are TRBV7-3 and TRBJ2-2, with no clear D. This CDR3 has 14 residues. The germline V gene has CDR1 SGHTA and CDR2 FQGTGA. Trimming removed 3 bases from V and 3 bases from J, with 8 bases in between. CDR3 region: CASSFNSDTGELFF. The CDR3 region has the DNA TGTGCCAGCAGCTTCAACAGTGACACCGGGGAGCTGTTTTTT.

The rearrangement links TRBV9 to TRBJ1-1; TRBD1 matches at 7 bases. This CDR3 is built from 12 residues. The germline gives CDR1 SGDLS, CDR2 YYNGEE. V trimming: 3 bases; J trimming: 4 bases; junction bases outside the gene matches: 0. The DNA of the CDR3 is TGTGCCAGCAGCGCAGGGGGCACTGAAGCTTTCTTT. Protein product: CASSAGGTEAFF.

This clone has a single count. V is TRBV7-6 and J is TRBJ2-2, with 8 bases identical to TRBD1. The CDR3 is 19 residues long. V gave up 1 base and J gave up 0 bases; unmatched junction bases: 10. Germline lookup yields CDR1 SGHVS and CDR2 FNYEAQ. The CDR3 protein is CASSLVAGGWDSNTGELFF. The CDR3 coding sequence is TGTGCCAGCAGCTTAGTTGCAGGGGGCTGGGATTCGAACACCGGGGAGCTGTTTTTT.

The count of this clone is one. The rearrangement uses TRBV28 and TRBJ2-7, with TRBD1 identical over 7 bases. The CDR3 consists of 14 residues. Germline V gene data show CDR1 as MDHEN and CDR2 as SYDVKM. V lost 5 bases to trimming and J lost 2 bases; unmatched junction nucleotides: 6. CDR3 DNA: TGTGCCAGCAGTCCCCGGGACAGTCCCTACGAGCAGTACTTC. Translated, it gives CASSPRDSPYEQYF.

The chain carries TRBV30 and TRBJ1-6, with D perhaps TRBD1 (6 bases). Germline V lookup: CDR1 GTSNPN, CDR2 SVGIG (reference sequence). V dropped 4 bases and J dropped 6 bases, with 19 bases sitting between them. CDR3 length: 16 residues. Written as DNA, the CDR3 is TGTGCCTGGACCGGGAGGGGGGTCCTAAGTAATTCACCCCTCCACTTT. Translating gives CAWTGRGVLSNSPLHF.

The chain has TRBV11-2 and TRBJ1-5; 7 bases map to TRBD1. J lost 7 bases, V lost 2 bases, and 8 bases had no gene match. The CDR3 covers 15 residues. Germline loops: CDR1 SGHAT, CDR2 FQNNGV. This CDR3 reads CASSLSGGSSQPQHF. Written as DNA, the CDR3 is TGTGCCAGCAGCTTATCAGGGGGTTCAAGCCAGCCCCAGCATTTT.